This TCR beta chain was sequenced in a study of naive and memory T cell subsets. The study's findings and limits: From naive to CM, EM and EMRA, diversity decreased and Gini increased. In naive cells, over 85% of TCR sequences were seen only once.

Per the germline V gene, CDR1 is MGHDK and CDR2 is SYGVNS. This CDR3 has 14 amino acids. With 6 bases clipped from V and 8 bases from J, the junction kept 6 bases outside the gene matches. Comments on this clonotype: The antigen is unknown.

Separate alpha and beta amplification began at the second PCR step. Both TRBC1 and TRBC2 were covered by a beta constant-region primer of two equimolar oligonucleotides. A 12-nucleotide UMI and the SP2 primer were added to the cDNA 3' end by oligonucleotide ligation. A single record per CDR3 protein comes from TCRdb applying MiXCR to the UMI-ligation and nested PCR reads. The data hold 120,000 to 150,000 distinct CDR3 sequences, with 17% observed a single time. The source is a human donor in good health. The material sequenced was naive CD4+ T cells from blood. The chain joins TRBV25-1 to TRBJ2-3; TRBD2 matches at 12 bases. In DNA form, the CDR3 reads TGTGCCAGCAGCTCTAGCGGGAGGGCCGGTACGCAGTATTTT. This sequence encodes CASSSSGRAGTQYF.